A selection of T cell receptor beta chains follows, all from one sample in a study of OX40 agonist ivuxolimab in advanced cancers. The table came from immunoSEQ multiplex PCR; TCRdb's copy has only in-frame clones and leaves some out. The sample lists about 91,000 clones; 87% were seen once. The sequencing here drew on CD4+ or CD8+ T cells sorted from blood, taken in a trial of the OX40 agonist ivuxolimab. The receptors here all came from an adult with an advanced solid tumor such as melanoma, head and neck, liver or kidney cancer. The conserved cysteine and the conserved F or W are not part of the CDR3 here.

J gene,V gene,CDR3 protein
TRBJ1-5,TRBV6-6,ASSYVDSRQPQH
TRBJ2-3,TRBV20-1,SAKGADTQY
TRBJ2-7,TRBV7-2,ASSSPGQGTYEQY
TRBJ2-3,TRBV7-3,ASSLSGGSGADTQY
TRBJ2-1,TRBV10-3,AISLSGQGDEQF
TRBJ1-6,TRBV5-5,ASSPGLGTHSPLH
TRBJ1-2,TRBV2,ASRKTGTGDGYT
-,TRBV19,ASSPRTGSYEQY
TRBJ2-5,TRBV2,ASSEESETQY
TRBJ2-3,TRBV5-4,ASSSSGGVGTDTQY
TRBJ2-1,TRBV7-7,ASSRGSGYNEQF
TRBJ2-1,TRBV7-7,ASSLFGYNEQF
TRBJ2-1,TRBV5-6,ASSLSYRVEEQF
TRBJ2-3,TRBV19,ASSPVGGGPLSTDTQY
TRBJ1-2,TRBV6-5,AIYRAGGYT
TRBJ2-7,TRBV11-3,ASSLGQVYGQY
TRBJ1-1,TRBV5-5,ASSRTGGDTEAF
TRBJ2-7,TRBV6-6,ASSYGGFSYEQY
TRBJ2-3,TRBV4-3,ASSRLAGANTDTQY
TRBJ2-7,TRBV15,ATSTRTGERYEQY
TRBJ2-7,TRBV25-1,ASSDFGGGSYEQY
TRBJ2-5,TRBV5-1,ASSIAGTLQETQY
TRBJ2-5,TRBV6-5,ATLGVSQETQY
TRBJ2-7,TRBV15,ATSRGGSTYEQY
TRBJ1-4,TRBV15,ATKGRQGHEKLF
TRBJ2-1,TRBV19,ASSIEGQVYNEQF